This TCR beta chain comes out of a study of T cell repertoires in cytomegalovirus infection. Study-wide background: TCR beta signatures that were public indicated CMV infection and matching HLA type.

Note on this clonotype: Its antigen is unidentified.

TCRdb re-called the reads through MiXCR, storing one row per CDR3 protein. This sample has about 900,000 distinct CDR3 sequences, with less than 40% found just once. The study's findings and limits: Clonotype analysis showed dominance of the ex vivo response by HLA-C-restricted CMV-specific TCR beta clonotypes.

The CDR3 loop spans 16 amino acids. From germline, CDR1 is SGHKS and CDR2 YYEKEE (reference sequence). V was shortened by 1 base and J by 8 bases, with 19 bases between the two germline ends. The V gene is TRBV5-5, the J gene TRBJ2-1, with D perhaps matching TRBD1 or TRBD2 (5 bases each). The clonotype was recovered from a human donor in good health (CMV status not recorded). Some clones in this sample may be carry-over from other donors' samples. Sequences were derived from cultured CD8+ T cells from PBMCs, sampled from culture after CMV antigen stimulation. The CDR3 nucleotides read TGTGCCAGCAGCTTGAGAGGGGTGCTACAACTTGATGAGCAGTTCTTC. Residues: CASSLRGVLQLDEQFF.